This TCR beta chain is from a study of T cells in Graves' hyperthyroidism and ophthalmopathy. The study, taken as a whole, reports: It was a median approximately 6 months before onset that the model predicted ophthalmopathy. Most clonotypes that expanded in the thyroid above 0.001 also showed up in blood.

Across 18 months, stable Graves' hyperthyroidism was marked by no progression to ophthalmopathy. Regions amplified from RNA transcripts were the TCR beta CDR3 regions. The HTBI primer set was used in a first-round RT-PCR of the TCR CDR3. MiXCR, applied by TCRdb to the multiplex PCR reads, yields one record per CDR3 protein. The sample contains approximately 370,000 distinct CDR3 sequences, 15% of which appear only once. The CDR3 contains 12 residues. V shed 3 bases and J shed 10 bases, with 7 bases lying between them. In regard to this clonotype: Its specificity is unknown.

V usage is TRBV12-3 or TRBV12-4 and J usage is TRBJ1-6; D is uncertain. Sequenced: blood. This clonotype originated in a woman in her thirties with Graves' hyperthyroidism. DNA for the CDR3: TGTGCCAGCAGTTTGCCTGGGTCACCCCTCCACTTT. This encodes CASSLPGSPLHF.